Presented here are 28 T cell receptor beta chains from one specimen sequenced in a study of cytomegalovirus exposure and HLA in healthy donors. Profiled with immunoSEQ multiplex PCR; TCRdb holds only in-frame clones, not every one. This table has roughly 150,000 clones, 75% to 90% appearing once. Specimen: PBMCs. The source is a woman aged 18-35 years in good health and CMV-seronegative.

V and J are TRBV4-3 and TRBJ1-2; D perhaps matches TRBD1 (5 bases). V lost 1 base to trimming and J lost 5 bases, with 11 bases between them. CDR1 LGHNA and CDR2 YSLEER come from the germline V gene. CDR3 length equals 14 residues. The CDR3: CASSQGGTFYGYTF. The CDR3 DNA reads TGCGCCAGCAGCCAAGGAGGGACTTTTTATGGCTACACCTTC.

The chain is built from TRBV5-8 and TRBJ1-1; weak D call: TRBD1 (5 bases). Trimming pared 4 bases from V and 0 bases from J, leaving 7 bases between. CDR1 SGHTS and CDR2 YDEGEE come from the germline V gene. This CDR3 contains 13 residues. CDR3 nucleotide sequence: TGTGCCAGCAGCAGACAGCTGAACACTGAAGCTTTCTTT. Its translation: CASSRQLNTEAFF.

The sample holds a few counts of this clone. This chain uses TRBV6-5 with TRBJ1-5, with TRBD1 matching over 7 bases. The junction had 5 bases not matched to a gene; V was cut back by 5 bases and J by 4 bases. The germline gives CDR1 MNHEY, CDR2 SVGAGI. The CDR3 has 14 residues. The CDR3 region has the DNA TGTGCCAGCAGTCGGGCAGGGGGGAATCAGCCCCAGCATTTT. Protein: CASSRAGGNQPQHF.

The rearrangement links TRBV6-1 to TRBJ2-5; TRBD2 might be the D (6 bases). Germline CDR1 reads MNHNS; CDR2 reads SASEGT. The CDR3 runs 15 residues. Trimming shortened V by 8 bases and J by 5 bases, and 21 bases separated the two germline ends. In nucleotides, the CDR3 is TGTGCCAGCCACTGGGGGGACTTTCGGAGGGAGACCCAGTACTTC. Translated: CASHWGDFRRETQYF.

V gene TRBV28 combines with J gene TRBJ2-3; the match to TRBD2 covers 9 bases. The germline V gene has CDR1 MDHEN and CDR2 SYDVKM. Trimming removed 4 bases from V and 1 base from J; junction bases left unmatched: 6. The CDR3 consists of 16 residues. The CDR3 here is CASSSFGGGGTDTQYF. The CDR3 DNA reads as TGTGCCAGCAGTTCCTTTGGCGGGGGGGGCACAGATACGCAGTATTTT.

This clone was seen a few times. This chain joins TRBV19 and TRBJ2-1, with 13 nucleotides matching TRBD2. CDR3 length: 17 amino acids. Germline assignment: CDR1 LNHDA and CDR2 SQIVND (reference sequence). The trim removed 6 bases at V and 0 bases at J, leaving 5 bases unmatched. The CDR3 sequence is CASSWTSGSLSYNEQFF. As DNA, the CDR3 is TGTGCCAGTAGCTGGACTAGCGGGAGCCTCTCCTACAATGAGCAGTTCTTC.

The chain employs TRBV9 and TRBJ2-7; 9 positions agree with TRBD2. Germline CDR1 SGDLS, CDR2 YYNGEE. J lost 5 bases, V lost 3 bases, and 9 bases had no gene match. The CDR3 consists of 15 residues. CDR3 bases: TGTGCCAGCAGCGCCATGGCGGGGGGGCTCCACGAGCAGTACTTC. Translating it yields CASSAMAGGLHEQYF.

The V call is TRBV9, the J call TRBJ2-7; D unclear. Germline values: CDR1 SGDLS, CDR2 YYNGEE. Trimming pared 2 bases from V and 0 bases from J, leaving 12 bases between. The CDR3 contains 15 residues. CDR3 nucleotides: TGTGCCAGCAGCGTTACCCCCGTGAGCTCCTACGAGCAGTACTTC. This translates into CASSVTPVSSYEQYF.

The chain links TRBV5-6 to TRBJ1-2; D perhaps matches TRBD1 (6 bases). V was cut by 0 bases and J by 6 bases, with 18 bases left in between. This CDR3 has 16 residues. Germline V gives CDR1 SGHDT, CDR2 YYEEEE. The CDR3 coding sequence is TGTGCCAGCAGCTTGGTGGGGTATGGGGGGGCAAATGGCTACACCTTC. This encodes CASSLVGYGGANGYTF.

This clone was seen a few times. The chain carries TRBV4-1 and TRBJ1-6; D possibly corresponds to TRBD1 (5 bases). The CDR3 is 15 amino acids. Trimming cost V 3 bases and J 5 bases, with 11 bases left between them. CDR1 is MGHRA, CDR2 YSYEKL, per germline. This CDR3 is CASSQGLRNNSPLHF. The CDR3 DNA reads as TGCGCCAGCAGCCAGGGGCTCCGTAATAATTCACCCCTCCACTTT.

The rearrangement uses TRBV27 and TRBJ1-3, with TRBD1 matching 9 bases. Germline trimming cut 3 bases from V and 3 bases from J; bases unmatched to any gene: 9. The germline CDR1 and CDR2 sequences are MNHEY and SMNVEV (reference sequence). The CDR3 is 17 residues long. CDR3 in amino acids: CASSLFGGQGYGNTIYF. In nucleotides, the CDR3 is TGTGCCAGCAGTTTGTTCGGAGGACAGGGGTATGGAAACACCATATATTTT.

This chain joins TRBV2 and TRBJ1-2; 9 positions match TRBD1. Germline V gives CDR1 SNHLY, CDR2 FYNNEI. After removal of 3 bases from V and 7 bases from J, the junction contained 6 bases not matched to a gene. The CDR3 totals 14 residues. CDR3 amino acids: CASSEGGQGGGYTF. The DNA for the CDR3 is TGTGCCAGCAGTGAGGGGGGACAGGGTGGTGGCTACACCTTC.

V gene TRBV11-3 combines with J gene TRBJ1-1; no firm D call. The V and J ends lost 1 base and 0 bases respectively, with 6 bases between them. Per germline, CDR1 SGHNT and CDR2 YENEEA. The length of the CDR3 is 14 residues. The CDR3 loop is CASSLGGLNTEAFF. CDR3 in DNA: TGTGCCAGCAGCTTAGGCGGGTTGAACACTGAAGCTTTCTTT.

The chain couples TRBV14 to TRBJ1-2; TRBD1 might be the D (6 bases). The CDR3 totals 15 residues. The germline gives CDR1 SGHDN, CDR2 FVKESK. The V gene lost 1 base and the J gene lost 1 base, with 10 bases spanning the gap. The CDR3 sequence is CASSQAGGLNYGYTF. The CDR3, as DNA: TGTGCCAGCAGCCAAGCGGGGGGGCTTAACTATGGCTACACCTTC.

This chain uses TRBV27 with TRBJ1-1, with 7 bases aligning to TRBD1. CDR3 size: 12 residues. Germline V gene data show CDR1 as MNHEY and CDR2 as SMNVEV (reference sequence). The V gene end was trimmed by 5 bases and the J gene end by 10 bases; junction bases not matched to a gene: 7. The CDR3 loop is CASSQTGVGAFF. CDR3 coding DNA: TGTGCCAGCAGTCAAACAGGGGTTGGAGCTTTCTTT.

This chain uses TRBV5-8 with TRBJ2-3, with 10 bases lining up with TRBD1. Per the germline V gene, CDR1 is SGHTS and CDR2 is YDEGEE. The V gene end was trimmed by 3 bases and the J gene end by 2 bases; junction bases not matched to a gene: 12. CDR3 length: 18 residues. CDR3 bases: TGTGCCAGCAGCTGGGGGGGCCGGGACAGGGGCTACACAGATACGCAGTATTTT. Amino acid sequence: CASSWGGRDRGYTDTQYF.

The chain uses TRBV29-1 and TRBJ2-7; 7 nucleotides align to TRBD1. The J segment lost 1 base and the V segment lost 1 base, leaving 10 bases of the junction unmatched. This CDR3 is built from 16 residues. Germline CDR1 SQVTM, CDR2 ANQGSEA. The CDR3 loop reads CSVEGLRRRGSYEQYF. DNA of the CDR3: TGCAGCGTTGAAGGCTTACGTCGCAGGGGGTCCTACGAGCAGTACTTC.

The genes are TRBV19 and TRBJ2-3; 9 bases map to TRBD2. The germline V gene encodes CDR1 LNHDA and CDR2 SQIVND (reference sequence). The CDR3 runs to 15 residues. V lost 5 bases and J lost 1; bases outside the gene matches: 4. The CDR3 sequence: CASSLRLAGTDTQYF. CDR3 nucleotide sequence: TGTGCCAGTAGTCTACGACTAGCGGGCACAGATACGCAGTATTTT.

This chain links TRBV19 with TRBJ2-5, with TRBD2 matching 8 bases. The J segment lost 4 bases and the V segment lost 4 bases, leaving 5 bases of the junction unmatched. CDR1 is LNHDA and CDR2 is SQIVND in the germline V gene (reference sequence). The CDR3 has 14 amino acids. The CDR3 DNA sequence: TGTGCCAGTAGTACACTAGCGGTCGCAGAGACCCAGTACTTC. Protein sequence: CASSTLAVAETQYF. Based on the CDR3 plus reference TRBV19 and TRBJ2-5, the full variable domain is DGGITQSPKYLFRKEGQNVTLSCEQNLNHDAMYWYRQDPGQGLRLIYYSQIVNDFQKGDIAEGYSVSREKKESFPLTVTSAQKNPTAFYLCASSTLAVAETQYFGPGTRLLVL.

This CDR3 is CASSSSTDPVGYGYTF. In DNA form, the CDR3 reads TGTGCCAGCAGCTCATCCACAGATCCGGTGGGTTATGGCTACACCTTC. This sequence joins TRBV7-9 and TRBJ1-2; no firm D call. With 4 bases removed from V and 5 bases from J, the gap between germline ends came to 20 bases. This CDR3 spans 16 amino acids. In germline, CDR1 is SEHNR, CDR2 FQNEAQ (reference sequence).

The chain has TRBV5-4 and TRBJ1-2, with D unresolved. Looked up from germline, CDR1 is SGHNT and CDR2 is YYREEE (reference sequence). The CDR3 has 15 amino acids. V was shortened by 0 bases and J by 5 bases, with 14 bases between the two germline ends. The CDR3 region has the DNA TGTGCCAGCAGCTTGGGGGTCGGGGAGGAGTATGGCTACACCTTC. It is translated as CASSLGVGEEYGYTF.

This chain uses TRBV28 with TRBJ1-6; D not certain. This CDR3 comprises 14 residues. Germline CDR1 and CDR2: MDHEN and SYDVKM. The V and J ends lost 5 bases and 6 bases respectively, with 11 bases between them. The CDR3 nucleotides are TGTGCCAGCAGTCCCCCGGGAGCTAATTCACCCCTCCACTTT. Translated: CASSPPGANSPLHF. The variable domain in full, with the rest retrieved from reference TRBV28 and TRBJ1-6, is DVKVTQSSRYLVKRTGEKVFLECVQDMDHENMFWYRQDPGLGLRLIYFSYDVKMKEKGDIPEGYSVSREKKERFSLILESASTNQTSMYLCASSPPGANSPLHFGNGTRLTVT.

This chain uses TRBV7-6 with TRBJ1-2; 8 bases are shared with TRBD1. The J segment lost 4 bases and the V segment lost 1 base, leaving 5 bases of the junction unmatched. Germline loops: CDR1 SGHVS, CDR2 FNYEAQ. This CDR3 contains 15 residues. CDR3 bases: TGTGCCAGCAGCTTAGGGGCAGGGGGCAGCTATGGCTACACCTTC. Translating gives CASSLGAGGSYGYTF.

This sequence joins TRBV9 and TRBJ1-2; D is undetermined. Germline lookup yields CDR1 SGDLS and CDR2 YYNGEE. Trimming cost V 3 bases and J 4 bases, with 25 bases left between them. The CDR3 has 18 residues. CDR3 DNA sequence: TGTGCCAGCAGCGCCGCGGAGGTCCAGCCCTCTAAATTCTATGGCTACACCTTC. Translation gives CASSAAEVQPSKFYGYTF.

The chain links TRBV5-1 to TRBJ1-2; D unclear. The CDR3 has 12 amino acids. Germline CDR1 SGHRS, CDR2 YFSETQ. With 0 bases removed from V and 5 bases from J, the gap between germline ends came to 5 bases. This chain's CDR3 is CASSLDAYGYTF. The CDR3 region has the DNA TGCGCCAGCAGCTTGGACGCGTATGGCTACACCTTC.

CDR3 DNA: TGTGCCAGCAGCTTGGGACTAGCGGGAGTGGGATGGGGAACAGATACGCAGTATTTT. Its translation: CASSLGLAGVGWGTDTQYF. The chain links TRBV5-6 to TRBJ2-3; 12 nucleotides match TRBD2. With V trimmed by 0 bases and J by 3 bases, 11 bases remained unmatched. In germline, CDR1 is SGHDT, CDR2 YYEEEE. The CDR3 is 19 amino acids.

The chain joins TRBV21-1 to TRBJ2-1; no DNA check was done on the table's D call, TRBD2. TRBV21-1 is listed as a pseudogene. The length of the CDR3 is 15 residues. CDR3 sequence reads: CASSKGGSPFDEQFF. Here the CDR3 DNA reads TGTGCCAGCAGCAAAGGAGGGAGCCCCTTTGATGAGCAGTTCTTC.

This sequence joins TRBV5-1 and TRBJ1-2; 9 positions agree with TRBD1. The V segment lost 3 bases and the J segment 7 bases; nucleotides outside the gene matches: 10. The germline CDR1 and CDR2 sequences are SGHRS and YFSETQ. The CDR3 is made up of 15 amino acids. The CDR3 DNA is TGCGCCAGCAGCTCGCACCAGACAGGGGGAGGTGGCTACACCTTC. Its protein product is CASSSHQTGGGGYTF.